This is a list of T cell receptor beta chains from one sample in a study of cytomegalovirus exposure and HLA in healthy donors. The data were produced by immunoSEQ multiplex PCR, yet TCRdb's version contains in-frame clones alone and is incomplete. The sample holds approximately 140,000 clones, 82% seen once. Sequencing input: PBMCs. These receptors all come from a male donor in good health and CMV-seronegative. Each CDR3 is given with its conserved first and last residue. Fields, in order: J gene, V gene, D gene, clone size, CDR3 protein, CDR3 DNA. D genes are given only for firm matches. Size values are once, few and many counts, or a class for expanded clones, and some rows have none.

TRBJ2-7 TRBV27 - once CASRTDRSSYEQYF TGTGCCAGCAGAACGGACAGAAGCTCCTACGAGCAGTACTTC
TRBJ1-1 TRBV6-4 - - CASRRTGNTEAFF TGTGCCAGCAGAAGAACAGGGAACACTGAAGCTTTCTTT
TRBJ2-3 TRBV5-1 TRBD1 - CASRTGLGTDTQYF TGCGCCAGCAGGACAGGGTTGGGCACAGATACGCAGTATTTT
TRBJ2-1 TRBV18 - few CASSPQQGNEQFF TGTGCCAGCTCACCACAACAGGGCAATGAGCAGTTCTTC
TRBJ2-5 TRBV18 TRBD2 - CASSFIELANQETQYF TGTGCCAGCTCCTTCATAGAACTAGCGAACCAAGAGACCCAGTACTTC
TRBJ2-7 TRBV29-1 TRBD1 - CSVDRGLIEQYF TGCAGCGTTGACAGGGGGTTAATCGAGCAGTACTTC
TRBJ1-1 TRBV27 - - CAAMGLNTEAFF TGTGCCGCTATGGGCCTGAACACCGAAGCTTTCTTT
TRBJ2-1 TRBV6-4 TRBD2 - CASSAAGGLYNEQFF TGTGCCAGCAGTGCGGCGGGAGGATTATACAATGAGCAGTTCTTC
TRBJ2-1 TRBV7-9 TRBD2 - CASSQHASSGYNEQFF TGTGCCAGCAGCCAACATGCCTCTAGCGGCTACAATGAGCAGTTCTTC
TRBJ2-2 TRBV6-5 TRBD2 - CASSLAGSNTGELFF TGTGCCAGCAGTCTAGCGGGGTCGAACACCGGGGAGCTGTTTTTT
TRBJ2-6 TRBV2 - - CASSASGANVLTF TGTGCCAGCAGTGCGAGTGGGGCCAACGTCCTGACTTTC
TRBJ2-4 TRBV19 TRBD2 - CASSIRASGSGVYKNIQYF TGTGCCAGTAGTATAAGGGCTAGCGGGAGCGGCGTTTACAAAAACATTCAGTACTTC
TRBJ1-6 TRBV2 - - CASSESLGPTNSPLHF TGTGCCAGCAGTGAATCTTTGGGCCCGACGAATTCACCCCTCCACTTT
TRBJ1-4 TRBV6-4 - once CASSEVRGNEKLFF TGTGCCAGCAGTGAGGTACGCGGTAATGAAAAACTGTTTTTT
TRBJ2-7 TRBV11-2 - - CASSQYRDEGGQYF TGTGCCAGCAGTCAATACAGGGACGAAGGAGGGCAGTACTTC
TRBJ2-1 TRBV13 - - CASNTGRSYNEQFF TGTGCCAGCAACACGGGTCGCTCCTACAATGAGCAGTTCTTC
TRBJ2-1 TRBV11-2 - once CASSQTGPSNEQFF TGTGCCAGCAGCCAAACGGGTCCAAGCAATGAGCAGTTCTTC
TRBJ1-2 TRBV6-5 - - CASRPDSGYGYTF TGTGCCAGCAGACCGGACAGTGGGTATGGCTACACCTTC
TRBJ2-2 TRBV15 - - CAITPSGVESGELFF TGTGCCATCACTCCTTCGGGGGTGGAAAGTGGGGAGCTGTTTTTT
TRBJ1-1 TRBV10-3 - - CAISGTERLNTEAFF TGTGCCATCAGTGGGACAGAACGTTTGAACACTGAAGCTTTCTTT
TRBJ2-7 TRBV6-5 - few CASRRTAGYEQYF TGTGCCAGCAGGCGGACAGCGGGGTACGAGCAGTACTTC
TRBJ2-2 TRBV9 - - CASSAWRESRGFTGELFF TGTGCCAGCAGCGCCTGGAGGGAGTCTAGAGGCTTCACCGGGGAGCTGTTTTTT
TRBJ2-1 TRBV7-3 TRBD2 few CASRGRTSGASQFF TGTGCCAGCAGGGGTAGAACTAGCGGGGCTTCGCAGTTCTTC
TRBJ2-7 TRBV7-9 TRBD1 - CASSLAARQGSYEQYF TGTGCCAGCAGCTTAGCGGCAAGACAGGGCTCCTACGAGCAGTACTTC
TRBJ1-3 TRBV4-2 TRBD1 - CASSQDPGQGAGNTIYF TGTGCCAGCAGCCAAGATCCGGGACAGGGGGCTGGAAACACCATATATTTT
TRBJ1-5 TRBV28 - once CASRQGYQPQHF TGTGCCAGCAGGCAGGGTTATCAGCCCCAGCATTTT
TRBJ2-1 TRBV27 - - CASSSSGTVYYEQFF -
TRBJ2-7 TRBV4-3 - - CASSQAATIRYEQYF TGCGCCAGCAGCCAAGCGGCCACTATTCGCTACGAGCAGTACTTC
TRBJ2-1 TRBV18 TRBD2 - CASSPGLAGGPVVSYNEQFF TGTGCCAGCTCACCTGGACTAGCGGGAGGGCCGGTAGTCTCCTACAATGAGCAGTTCTTC
TRBJ2-1 TRBV6-4 - - CASSDEAGAYNEQFF TGTGCCAGCAGTGACGAGGCAGGGGCTTACAATGAGCAGTTCTTC
TRBJ2-3 TRBV18 - - CASSPGQSGQYF TGTGCCAGCTCACCCGGACAGTCGGGGCAGTATTTT
TRBJ2-5 TRBV11-2 - - CASSKRQVQETQYF TGTGCCAGCAGCAAAAGACAGGTCCAAGAGACCCAGTACTTC
TRBJ2-5 TRBV7-7 TRBD1 once CASSANRGETQYF TGTGCCAGCAGCGCAAACAGGGGAGAGACCCAGTACTTC
TRBJ2-1 TRBV2 TRBD1 - CATDRERRLSKQFF TGTGCCACCGACAGGGAAAGGCGCCTCAGTAAGCAGTTCTTC
TRBJ1-2 TRBV5-4 TRBD1 - CASSLLGQEEGYTF TGTGCCAGCAGCTTGTTGGGACAGGAGGAAGGCTACACCTTC
TRBJ1-2 TRBV6-5 - - CASSYSYRSYGYTF TGTGCCAGCAGTTACTCGTACAGGAGCTATGGCTACACCTTC
TRBJ2-7 TRBV7-9 TRBD2 - CASSIGGSYEQYF TGTGCCAGCAGCATCGGCGGGAGCTACGAGCAGTACTTC
TRBJ2-1 TRBV6-5 - - CASSYSVTSGSNEQFF TGTGCCAGCAGTTACTCGGTGACTAGTGGTAGTAATGAGCAGTTCTTC
TRBJ1-5 TRBV30 TRBD1 - CAWSDGTGGLQPQHF TGTGCCTGGAGTGACGGGACAGGGGGCCTTCAGCCCCAGCATTTT
TRBJ1-1 TRBV5-1 - once CASSLAGVLEAFF TGCGCCAGCAGCTTGGCCGGGGTCCTTGAAGCTTTCTTT
TRBJ2-2 TRBV7-2 TRBD1 - CASSLSPGQGSGELFF TGTGCCAGCAGCTTATCCCCGGGACAGGGGTCCGGGGAGCTGTTTTTT
TRBJ2-3 TRBV9 - once CASSVGGSTDTQYF TGTGCCAGCAGCGTAGGCGGAAGCACAGATACGCAGTATTTT
TRBJ2-1 TRBV4-3 - - CASSQIRSDWEQFF TGCGCCAGCAGCCAAATCCGTAGCGATTGGGAGCAGTTCTTC
TRBJ2-7 TRBV19 - - CASSFGVSEQYF TGTGCCAGTAGTTTCGGGGTAAGCGAGCAGTACTTC
TRBJ2-7 TRBV7-9 - - CASSLHTGTPYEQYF TGTGCCAGCAGCTTACATACCGGGACTCCCTACGAGCAGTACTTC
TRBJ1-4 TRBV6-5 - - CASSRSAGGGEKLFF TGTGCCAGCAGCCGAAGTGCGGGGGGAGGTGAAAAACTGTTTTTT
TRBJ2-1 TRBV7-2 - - CASSLAPGIYNEQFF TGTGCCAGCAGCTTAGCGCCCGGGATCTACAATGAGCAGTTCTTC
TRBJ2-7 TRBV7-2 TRBD2 - CASSPFGGEGYEQYF TGTGCCAGCAGCCCGTTCGGGGGGGAGGGTTACGAGCAGTACTTC
TRBJ2-5 TRBV11-2 TRBD2 once CASSYLAVQETQYF TGTGCCAGCAGTTACCTAGCGGTCCAAGAGACCCAGTACTTC